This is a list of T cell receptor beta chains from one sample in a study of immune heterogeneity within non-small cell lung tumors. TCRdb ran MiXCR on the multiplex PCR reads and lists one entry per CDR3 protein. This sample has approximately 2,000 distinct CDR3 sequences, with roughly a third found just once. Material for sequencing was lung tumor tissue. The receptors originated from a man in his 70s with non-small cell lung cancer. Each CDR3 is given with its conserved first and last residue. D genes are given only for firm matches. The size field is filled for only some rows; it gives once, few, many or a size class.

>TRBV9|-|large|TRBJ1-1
TGTGCCAGCAGCGTAGCTACGCCGACAGGTCCGGACACTGAAGCTTTCTTT
CASSVATPTGPDTEAFF
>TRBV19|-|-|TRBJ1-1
TGTGCCAGTAGTATACTTTGGGAGTCCACGAACACTGAAGCTTTCTTT
CASSILWESTNTEAFF
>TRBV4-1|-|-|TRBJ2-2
TGCGCCAGCAGCCAAGGCTTTGGAGATTCGAACACCGGGGAGCTGTTTTTT
CASSQGFGDSNTGELFF
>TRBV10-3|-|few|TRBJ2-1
TGTGCCATCAGTGAGTGGAGCGAAGGAGGGGAGCAGTTCTTC
CAISEWSEGGEQFF
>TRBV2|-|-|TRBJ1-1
TGTGCCAGCAGTTTAGGACAGTTCGTCATGAACACTGAAGCTTTCTTT
CASSLGQFVMNTEAFF
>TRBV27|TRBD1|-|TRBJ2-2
TGTGCCAGCAGTCTGGGACAGGGTATCGGGGAGCTGTTTTTT
CASSLGQGIGELFF
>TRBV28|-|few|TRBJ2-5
TGTGCCAGCAGTTTAAATCAGGGAGTCTATGAGACCCAGTACTTC
CASSLNQGVYETQYF
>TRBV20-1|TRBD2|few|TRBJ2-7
TGCAGTGCTAGAGATCCCGGGACTAGCCATTCCTACGAGCAGTACTTC
CSARDPGTSHSYEQYF
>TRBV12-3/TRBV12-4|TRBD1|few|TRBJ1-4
TGTGCCAGCAGCCTGACAGGGGGACAAGAAAAACTGTTTTTT
CASSLTGGQEKLFF
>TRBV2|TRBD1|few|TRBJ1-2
TGTGCCAGCAGTGATGGGTGGACAGGGAGTAATGGCTACACCTTC
CASSDGWTGSNGYTF
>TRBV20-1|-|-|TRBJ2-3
TGCAGTGCTAGGGAGGGGGGACGGATGACGCAGTATTTT
CSAREGGRMTQYF
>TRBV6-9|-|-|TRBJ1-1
TGTGCCAGCAGTTCTGGCGGGTTGACTGAAGCTTTCTTT
CASSSGGLTEAFF
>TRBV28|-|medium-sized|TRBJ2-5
TGTGCCAGCAGTTTACTTCGGGAACAAGAGACCCAGTACTTC
CASSLLREQETQYF
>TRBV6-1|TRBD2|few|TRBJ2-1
TGTGCCAGCAGTTTGACTAGCGGGGGGGCCGGTGAGCAGTTCTTC
CASSLTSGGAGEQFF
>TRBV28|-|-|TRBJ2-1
TGTGCCAGCAGTTTATATTGCAGGTGGGGGGACAATGAGCAGTTCTTC
CASSLYCRWGDNEQFF
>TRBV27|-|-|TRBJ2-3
TGTGCCAGCCGTCCTGGAGGGGGGGATACGCAGTATTTT
CASRPGGGDTQYF
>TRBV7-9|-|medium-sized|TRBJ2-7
TGTGCCAGCAGCTTAGCTCCCCACGAGCAGTACTTC
CASSLAPHEQYF
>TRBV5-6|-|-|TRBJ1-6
TGTGCCAGCAGCCCCGACTCGCACAGAAATTCACCCCTCCACTTT
CASSPDSHRNSPLHF
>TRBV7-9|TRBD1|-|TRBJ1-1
TGTGCCAGCAGCCCGAGAACAGGGGGCTATGGCACTGAAGCTTTCTTT
CASSPRTGGYGTEAFF